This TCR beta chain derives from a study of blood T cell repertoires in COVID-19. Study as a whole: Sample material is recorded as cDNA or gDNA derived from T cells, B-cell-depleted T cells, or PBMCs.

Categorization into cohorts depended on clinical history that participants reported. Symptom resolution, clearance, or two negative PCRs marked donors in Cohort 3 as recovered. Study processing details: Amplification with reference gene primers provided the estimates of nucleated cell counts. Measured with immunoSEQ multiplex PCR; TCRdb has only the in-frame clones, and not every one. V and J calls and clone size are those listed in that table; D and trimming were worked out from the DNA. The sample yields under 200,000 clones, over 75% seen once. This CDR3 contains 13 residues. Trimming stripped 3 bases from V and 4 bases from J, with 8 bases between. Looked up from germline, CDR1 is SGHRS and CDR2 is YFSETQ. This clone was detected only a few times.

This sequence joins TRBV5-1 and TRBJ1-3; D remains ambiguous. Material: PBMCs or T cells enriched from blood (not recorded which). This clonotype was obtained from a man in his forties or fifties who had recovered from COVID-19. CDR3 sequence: CASSSGLGNTIYF. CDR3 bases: TGCGCCAGCAGCTCGGGATTGGGAAACACCATATATTTT.